This TCR beta chain is drawn from a study of a mutant IDH1 vaccine in newly diagnosed glioma. Study information: The earlier regimen, radiotherapy, temozolomide, or both, was most often both.

Using immunoSEQ multiplex PCR, the repertoire was profiled, and TCRdb retains in-frame clones only, with some absent. The sample includes 45,000 to 55,000 clones, about four fifths of them seen just once. The time point was: week 47, end of study. Each vaccine dose was 300 ug of mutant IDH1 20-mer peptide, with topical imiquimod. The patients received vaccinations eight times, in weeks 1, 3, 5, 7, 11, 15, 19 and 23. V was clipped by 8 bases and J by 3 bases, with 17 bases between them. Germline-derived CDR1 and CDR2 are SNHLY and FYNNEI. This CDR3 is built from 14 residues. As to this clone: What it recognizes is unknown.

This receptor was obtained from a woman aged 25 to 39 with glioma. Some clones in this sample may be carry-over from other donors' samples. Sequenced material: PBMCs, taken from a glioma patient whose treatment included an IDH1 peptide vaccine. V usage is TRBV2 and J usage is TRBJ2-7; D is uncertain. The CDR3 here is CASGSPAGYYEQYF. The DNA for the CDR3 is TGTGCCAGCGGTTCCCCGGCTGGCTACTACGAGCAGTACTTC.